The rows below give T cell receptor beta chains drawn from one sample of a study of T cell repertoires in cytomegalovirus infection. These receptors are not linked to any known antigen. TCRdb called the reads again in MiXCR, with one record for every CDR3 protein. Of about 270,000 distinct CDR3 sequences listed, approximately 22% were seen once; the top ten hold about 20%. Specimen: cultured PBMCs, collected from culture after CMV antigen stimulation. All receptors derive from a human donor in good health (CMV status not recorded). Some clones in this sample may be carry-over from other donors' samples. The CDR3 runs from the conserved cysteine through the conserved F or W. The D gene is left open where the match is weak. Only some rows state a clone size, as once, few, many or a class for expanded clones.

j_call d_call v_call clone_size cdr3_aa cdr3_nt
TRBJ1-4 - TRBV6-1 - CASRGLATNEKLFF TGTGCCAGCAGGGGCCTTGCAACTAATGAAAAACTGTTTTTT
TRBJ2-6 - TRBV6-6 - CASTRPSGANVLTF TGTGCCAGCACGAGACCCTCTGGGGCCAACGTCCTGACTTTC
TRBJ1-1 - TRBV11-2 - CASSLAVGRNTEAFF TGTGCCAGCAGCTTAGCGGTGGGACGGAACACTGAAGCTTTCTTT
TRBJ1-4 - TRBV7-4 many CASSLDWFGATNEKLFF TGTGCCAGCAGCTTAGACTGGTTTGGCGCAACTAATGAAAAACTGTTTTTT
TRBJ1-3 - TRBV27 many CASSLYGRSSSGNTIYF TGTGCCAGCAGTTTATATGGCAGGAGTAGCTCTGGAAACACCATATATTTT
TRBJ1-2 - TRBV4-3 - CASSQAESSNYGYTF TGCGCCAGCAGCCAAGCTGAGTCATCTAACTATGGCTACACCTTC
TRBJ2-1 TRBD2 TRBV30 - CAWPSREGSFYEQFF TGTGCCTGGCCTTCGCGGGAGGGGAGTTTTTATGAGCAGTTCTTC
TRBJ1-6 TRBD1 TRBV20-1 - CSARTSQQGGNSYNSPLHF TGCAGTGCTAGAACCAGCCAACAGGGGGGAAACTCCTATAATTCACCCCTCCACTTT
TRBJ2-1 TRBD2 TRBV7-2 many CASSRQTSISGNEQFF TGTGCCAGCAGCCGCCAGACTAGCATCTCGGGCAATGAGCAGTTCTTC
TRBJ1-5 TRBD1 TRBV6-2/TRBV6-3 - CASSIRDRSQPQHF TGTGCCAGCAGTATCCGGGACAGGAGTCAGCCCCAGCATTTT
TRBJ2-5 - TRBV7-9 - CALHITGQETQYF TGTGCCTTACACATCACGGGCCAAGAGACCCAGTACTTC
TRBJ1-4 - TRBV7-2 many CASSFQGSNEKLFF TGTGCCAGCAGCTTTCAGGGTTCTAATGAAAAACTGTTTTTT
TRBJ1-2 - TRBV7-3 - CASSLTPLPVRVGYTF TGTGCCAGCAGCTTAACCCCATTGCCAGTAAGGGTTGGCTACACCTTC
TRBJ2-1 TRBD1 TRBV5-1 - CASSSSSTGTGGEQFF TGCGCCAGCAGCTCCTCATCAACCGGGACAGGGGGTGAGCAGTTCTTC
TRBJ2-5 TRBD1 TRBV15 - CATSGGQGQTQYF TGTGCCACCAGCGGAGGACAGGGTCAGACCCAGTACTTC
TRBJ2-1 - TRBV12-3/TRBV12-4 - CASSLGEVAYNEQFF TGTGCCAGCAGTCTAGGGGAGGTCGCCTACAATGAGCAGTTCTTC
TRBJ2-1 - TRBV20-1 few CSAITRGSYNEQFF TGCAGTGCGATTACGCGGGGCTCCTACAATGAGCAGTTCTTC
TRBJ2-1 - TRBV20-1 few CSAPPLVGVNEQFF TGCAGTGCCCCCCCGCTGGTTGGTGTCAATGAGCAGTTCTTC
TRBJ1-5 TRBD1 TRBV19 - CASSVTTGSNQPQHF TGTGCCAGTAGTGTTACGACAGGGAGCAATCAGCCCCAGCATTTT
TRBJ1-4 TRBD1 TRBV29-1 - CSVTGSPGNEKLFF TGCAGCGTGACAGGGTCGCCGGGCAATGAAAAACTGTTTTTT
TRBJ2-5 - TRBV4-3 - CASSQVRRGGETQYF TGCGCCAGCAGCCAAGTGAGGAGGGGCGGCGAGACCCAGTACTTC
TRBJ1-1 - TRBV6-5 - CASSPVLAFF TGTGCCAGCAGCCCTGTACTAGCTTTCTTT
TRBJ2-1 - TRBV7-2 many CASSLATLSNEQFF TGTGCCAGCAGCTTAGCTACCCTCTCCAATGAGCAGTTCTTC
TRBJ1-1 - TRBV12-3/TRBV12-4 few CASSRQAEAFF TGTGCCAGCAGCAGACAGGCGGAAGCTTTCTTT
TRBJ2-5 TRBD1 TRBV30 few CASGQGGAETQYF TGTGCCTCTGGACAGGGAGGCGCAGAGACCCAGTACTTC
TRBJ2-7 TRBD1 TRBV2 few CASSASGTGSNEQYF TGTGCCAGCAGCGCCTCCGGGACAGGGTCCAACGAGCAGTACTTC
TRBJ1-1 - TRBV29-1 - CSVGRGLF TGCAGCGTGGGTAGGGGCCTCTTT
TRBJ1-1 - TRBV7-9 few CASSSRQGTTEAFF TGTGCCAGCAGCTCTCGGCAGGGAACCACTGAAGCTTTCTTT
TRBJ2-1 TRBD2 TRBV6-2/TRBV6-3 many CASSLAGVRYNEQFF TGTGCCAGCAGTTTAGCGGGAGTGAGATACAATGAGCAGTTCTTC
TRBJ2-1 - TRBV7-3 many CASSPASYNEQFF TGTGCCAGCAGCCCTGCCTCCTACAATGAGCAGTTCTTC
TRBJ2-1 TRBD2 TRBV2 - CASSEWSSGLGSYNEQFF TGTGCCAGCAGTGAATGGTCTAGCGGCCTAGGCTCCTACAATGAGCAGTTCTTC
TRBJ2-3 - TRBV6-5 few CASSYSGGTGADTQYF TGTGCCAGCAGTTACTCCGGCGGGACGGGAGCAGATACGCAGTATTTT
TRBJ2-5 TRBD2 TRBV11-2 - CASRTSGSSQETQYF TGTGCCAGCAGGACTAGCGGGAGTTCCCAAGAGACCCAGTACTTC
TRBJ1-1 TRBD1 TRBV9 few CASSARQGTTEAFF TGTGCCAGCAGCGCCCGACAGGGTACCACTGAAGCTTTCTTT
TRBJ1-1 TRBD1 TRBV19 - CASSRTGAGSRMNTEAFF TGTGCCAGTAGTCGCACAGGGGCAGGGTCTCGCATGAACACTGAAGCTTTCTTT
TRBJ2-3 TRBD2 TRBV29-1 - CRGGDTDTQYF TGCAGGGGGGGGGACACAGATACGCAGTATTTT
TRBJ1-1 - TRBV7-9 many CASSLGTRQDTEAFF TGTGCCAGCAGCTTAGGGACCCGGCAGGACACTGAAGCTTTCTTT
TRBJ1-2 TRBD1 TRBV19 many CASSILNRGSNYGYTF TGTGCCAGTAGTATCCTGAACAGGGGATCTAACTATGGCTACACCTTC
TRBJ1-5 - TRBV6-1 - CASSSTGPRGNQPQHF TGTGCCAGCAGCTCCACCGGGCCGAGGGGCAATCAGCCCCAGCATTTT
TRBJ2-2 TRBD2 TRBV7-2 many CASSSGLAGVTGELFF TGTGCCAGCAGCTCAGGACTAGCGGGAGTCACCGGGGAGCTGTTTTTT
TRBJ1-1 - TRBV7-2 many CASSLSGSRATEAFF TGTGCCAGCAGCTTATCAGGAAGCAGGGCCACTGAAGCTTTCTTT
TRBJ2-5 TRBD1 TRBV28 - CASSTPGTGGETQYF TGTGCCAGCAGTACCCCCGGGACAGGGGGGGAGACCCAGTACTTC
TRBJ2-7 TRBD2 TRBV12-3/TRBV12-4 - CASTSRGGNAYEQYF TGTGCCAGCACCTCTCGGGGGGGTAATGCCTACGAGCAGTACTTC
TRBJ1-5 TRBD1 TRBV6-2/TRBV6-3 - CASSLQGVNQPQHF TGTGCCAGCAGCTTACAGGGGGTCAATCAGCCCCAGCATTTT
TRBJ1-1 - TRBV23-1 few CASSQSGGEATEAFF TGCGCCAGCAGTCAATCGGGCGGGGAGGCCACTGAAGCTTTCTTT
TRBJ1-2 - TRBV7-2 few CASSPTKDAGYTF TGTGCCAGCAGCCCGACGAAGGATGCGGGCTACACCTTC
TRBJ2-2 - TRBV11-2 - CASSLESAGELFF TGTGCCAGCAGCTTAGAGTCCGCTGGGGAGCTGTTTTTT
TRBJ1-4 TRBD1 TRBV18 - CASSQMTGLEEKLFF TGTGCCAGCTCACAGATGACAGGGTTGGAGGAAAAACTGTTTTTT